Listed here is a single TCR beta chain. Generated by immunoSEQ multiplex PCR, the TCRdb table keeps only in-frame clones and is missing some. The sample holds 140,000 to 150,000 clones, 80% to 90% seen once. CDR1 and CDR2 from the germline V gene are MNHNY and SVGAGI (reference sequence). The V gene end was trimmed by 5 bases and the J gene end by 6 bases; junction bases not matched to a gene: 17. The CDR3 sequence is 18 residues long. This sample was included in a study of blood T cell repertoires in COVID-19. Input material: peripheral blood. The chain is built from TRBV6-6 and TRBJ2-2; TRBD2 agrees at 8 bases. The receptor was isolated from a woman between 50 and 59 years old with acute or convalescent COVID-19. The CDR3 sequence is CASSLTYERERGAGELFF. CDR3 nucleotides: TGTGCCAGCAGTCTAACCTATGAGCGGGAGAGGGGGGCCGGGGAGCTGTTTTTT.